This T cell receptor (beta chain) was retrieved from a study of T cell responses to AZD1222 COVID-19 vaccine (dated by TCRdb to about 2021). About the study as a whole: A total of 233 trial participants underwent TCR sequencing, of whom about 210 received two doses of AZD1222 and some 25 received two doses of the MenACWY control vaccine. Trial participants were enrolled by age into 18-55, 56-69 and 70-plus year subgroups, with roughly 150, 30 and 60 TCR-sequenced participants respectively.

In the paper's terms, the time point label means: about 28 days (+/-7) after the second vaccine dose. Because spike-specific TCR depth and breadth did not differ between the two schedules, AZD1222 recipients who got a second dose at roughly 4 weeks were pooled with those who got a second dose at roughly 12 weeks. Samples from vaccinated people were obtained from the UK trials COV001 and COV002, which included a single-blind randomized controlled phase 2/3 trial of AZD1222 (ChAdOx1 nCoV-19) in healthy adults. Trial participant PBMC samples were collected at day 0 and day 28 after the second dose for TCRbeta chain sequencing. The CDR3 regions of human TCRbeta chains were analyzed by immunosequencing. Per the source publication's procedure: TCRs in the repertoires were compared against a reference library of SARS-CoV-2-specific TCRs that had been generated with the MIRA antigen-specificity platform. Breadth meant the fraction of unique TCRs that were SARS-CoV-2-associated, whereas depth meant the fraction of total T cells that were SARS-CoV-2-associated. Using the MIRA data, each spike-specific TCR was assigned both to the spike region to which the TCR was reactive and to a CD4 or CD8 class. Log10-transformed breadth and depth values were compared by one-way ANOVA with Sidak's multiple comparisons tests. TCRdb holds this immuneACCESS table with in-frame rearrangements only. Some clones are missing; in checked studies, unresolved V genes explain under half, and the rest has no known cause. V and J calls and clone size are those listed in that table; D and trimming were worked out from the DNA. For this sample there are over 100,000 clones; roughly 93% appear just once. About 1% of the sample comes from the top ten.

The CDR3 runs 17 residues from the cysteine to the phenylalanine. Only the CDR3 region is kept as DNA, spanning 51 bases read in frame from base 1. Here V drops 4 bases and J drops 4 bases, and the junction holds 8 bases not matched to any gene. CDR1 and CDR2, looked up from the germline V gene (reference sequence), are PRHDT and FYEKMQ. Results and caveats for the whole study, not just this receptor: A significant rise in spike-specific TCR breadth and depth was observed after two AZD1222 doses relative to day 0 and relative to MenACWY recipients. Conclusions about previously exposed vaccinees are limited, since just a handful of AZD1222 recipients were seropositive for SARS-CoV-2 at baseline. Nearly half of unique spike-specific TCRs reportedly recognized epitopes outside regions mutated in the B.1.351 and B.1.1.7 variants. Because no samples from the day 14 peak response were available, repertoires could be characterized only after the peak T cell response. In the small 56-69-year group, the increase in depth fell short of significance, most likely because of low power. Participants were mostly white British, with more females than males. The authors suggested clonal diversity may have been underestimated. CD4 TCRs associated with the vaccine covered the entire spike protein, and the dominant responses were in regions 160-218 and 743-854.

Worth noting for this clone: Its antigen has not been determined. Base qualities are not at hand, and no much larger clone is one base apart.

The chain is assembled from TRBV13 and TRBJ2-2; the central 11 bases match TRBD2. This receptor was taken from an adult who received the AZD1222 COVID-19 vaccine. The material was peripheral blood, obtained 28 days after the second AZD1222 dose. In nucleotide form, the sequence is TGTGCCAGCAGCTCGGCGCTAGCGGGAGGAAGCACCGGGGAGCTGTTTTTT. Translated, this gives CASSSALAGGSTGELFF.